The rows below give T cell receptor beta chains drawn from one sample of a study of cytomegalovirus exposure and HLA in healthy donors. Measured with immunoSEQ multiplex PCR; TCRdb has only the in-frame clones, and not every one. This sample has 90,000 to 120,000 clones, with 77% found just once. Specimen: PBMCs. Every receptor here comes from a male donor in good health and CMV-seronegative. Both conserved end residues are part of each CDR3. A D gene is named only where the DNA matches it firmly. A row's size may be missing; if present it is once, few, many or a size class.

v_call,clone_size,j_call,d_call,cdr3_aa,cdr3_nt
TRBV5-1,-,TRBJ1-1,TRBD1,CASSLLDRGYTEAFF,TGCGCCAGCAGCTTATTGGACAGGGGGTACACTGAAGCTTTCTTT
TRBV27,-,TRBJ2-1,TRBD1,CASSLFPGTGVGSLSYNEQFF,TGTGCCAGCAGTTTATTCCCCGGGACAGGGGTTGGGAGCCTATCCTACAATGAGCAGTTCTTC
TRBV7-9,-,TRBJ2-3,-,CASSYRGRQTDTQYF,TGTGCCAGCAGCTATAGGGGAAGGCAAACAGATACGCAGTATTTT
TRBV5-1,-,TRBJ1-5,-,CASSLGQNQPQHF,TGCGCCAGCAGCTTGGGACAGAATCAGCCCCAGCATTTT
TRBV10-3,few,TRBJ1-2,-,CATKQDKNYGYTF,TGTGCCACCAAACAGGATAAGAACTATGGCTACACCTTC
TRBV11-3,-,TRBJ2-7,TRBD1,CASSFSGTGARQYF,TGTGCCAGCAGTTTCTCCGGGACAGGGGCCCGGCAGTACTTC
TRBV6-1,-,TRBJ1-2,-,CASSEVGRGPYGYTF,TGTGCCAGCAGTGAAGTTGGCAGGGGTCCATACGGCTACACCTTC
TRBV5-1,-,TRBJ2-1,-,CASSLTTGLSGEQFF,TGCGCCAGCAGCTTGACTACCGGACTATCTGGTGAGCAGTTCTTC
TRBV5-4,-,TRBJ1-2,TRBD1,CASSLAGTGTGGYGYTF,TGTGCCAGCAGCTTGGCGGGAACCGGGACAGGGGGCTATGGCTACACCTTC
TRBV6-4,-,TRBJ2-6,TRBD1,CASSEVQGDVLTF,TGTGCCAGCAGTGAAGTCCAGGGGGATGTCCTGACTTTC
TRBV7-9,-,TRBJ2-1,TRBD1,CASSRDRDLGGEQFF,TGTGCCAGCAGCCGAGACAGGGATCTAGGTGGTGAGCAGTTCTTC
TRBV6-5,-,TRBJ1-2,TRBD1,CASSYSRTGGGYGYTF,TGTGCCAGCAGTTACTCGAGGACAGGGGGCGGGTATGGCTACACCTTC
TRBV18,-,TRBJ1-2,TRBD1,CASSPAGTELGYTF,TGTGCCAGCTCACCCGCCGGGACAGAGCTAGGCTACACCTTC
TRBV29-1,once,TRBJ1-2,-,CSVDGEGRDGYPF,TGCAGCGTTGACGGCGAGGGAAGAGATGGCTACCCCTTC
TRBV5-1,-,TRBJ2-5,-,CASSPRVRSQETQYF,TGCGCCAGCAGCCCTCGGGTCCGGTCCCAAGAGACCCAGTACTTC
TRBV5-1,-,TRBJ2-5,-,CASSFEETQYF,TGCGCCAGCAGCTTCGAAGAGACCCAGTACTTC
TRBV29-1,-,TRBJ2-7,TRBD1,CSADRGYEQYF,TGCAGCGCTGACAGGGGCTACGAGCAGTACTTC
TRBV7-2,once,TRBJ2-5,-,CASSLAGGGETQYF,TGTGCCAGCAGCTTAGCGGGGGGAGGAGAGACCCAGTACTTC
TRBV2,few,TRBJ2-1,-,CASRTKGRGFF,TGTGCCAGCAGGACGAAGGGAAGGGGGTTCTTC
TRBV5-8,-,TRBJ2-2,TRBD1,CASSLTQGATSTGELFF,TGTGCCAGCAGCTTAACTCAGGGGGCTACAAGCACCGGGGAGCTGTTTTTT
TRBV7-9,-,TRBJ2-3,-,CASSTTYGTYTQYF,TGTGCCAGCAGCACAACGTATGGGACTTATACGCAGTATTTT
TRBV5-1,few,TRBJ2-1,-,CASSLWVGTRYNEQFF,TGCGCCAGCAGCTTGTGGGTGGGGACTCGCTACAATGAGCAGTTCTTC
TRBV5-1,few,TRBJ1-1,TRBD1,CASSFRDSGFEAFF,TGCGCCAGCAGCTTCCGGGACAGTGGGTTTGAAGCTTTCTTT
TRBV2,-,TRBJ2-7,TRBD2,CASSESSGPTQQYF,TGTGCCAGCAGTGAGTCTAGCGGACCTACGCAGCAGTACTTC
TRBV5-1,-,TRBJ1-4,-,CASSQRGANEKLFF,TGCGCCAGCAGCCAGCGGGGGGCTAATGAAAAACTGTTTTTT
TRBV2,-,TRBJ2-2,-,CASSDRVTGTGELFF,TGTGCCAGCAGTGACCGCGTTACAGGGACCGGGGAGCTGTTTTTT
TRBV27,once,TRBJ2-1,-,CASGRREEDSEQFF,TGTGCCAGCGGCCGGAGGGAGGAGGATAGTGAGCAGTTCTTC
TRBV30,-,TRBJ1-3,-,CAWSVAQVGNTIYF,TGTGCCTGGAGTGTAGCCCAGGTTGGAAACACCATATATTTT
TRBV19,-,TRBJ2-1,TRBD1,CASSNRGASNEQFF,TGTGCCAGTAGTAACAGGGGCGCCTCCAATGAGCAGTTCTTC
TRBV5-4,-,TRBJ2-7,TRBD2,CASSLAGRGGRNEQYF,TGTGCCAGCAGCTTGGCTGGGCGGGGGGGTAGAAACGAGCAGTACTTC
TRBV4-1,-,TRBJ1-1,-,CASSQRQGSTEAFF,TGCGCCAGCAGCCAACGCCAGGGATCCACTGAAGCTTTCTTT
TRBV6-5,-,TRBJ2-6,-,CASSSDHRAGANVLTF,TGTGCCAGCAGTTCAGACCACAGGGCTGGGGCCAACGTCCTGACTTTC
TRBV5-5,-,TRBJ1-3,-,CASSLEGVGNTIYF,TGTGCCAGCAGCTTGGAGGGGGTTGGAAACACCATATATTTT
TRBV5-1,-,TRBJ2-1,TRBD1,CASSSGPGTGGRNEQFF,TGCGCCAGCAGCTCGGGACCCGGGACAGGGGGCCGGAATGAGCAGTTCTTC
TRBV9,-,TRBJ2-5,-,CASSVGQGTNPETQYF,TGTGCCAGCAGCGTAGGCCAGGGGACCAACCCAGAGACCCAGTACTTC
TRBV18,-,TRBJ2-7,TRBD1,CASSPGRGLYEQYF,TGTGCCAGCTCACCGGGCAGGGGGCTCTACGAGCAGTACTTC
TRBV2,-,TRBJ2-5,TRBD1,CASSPGQGFQETQYF,TGTGCCAGCAGCCCGGGACAGGGGTTCCAAGAGACCCAGTACTTC
TRBV5-1,few,TRBJ1-1,-,CASSLVTATRATEAFF,TGCGCCAGCAGCTTGGTGACCGCGACGAGGGCCACTGAAGCTTTCTTT
TRBV7-3,-,TRBJ2-1,-,CASSTGNEQFF,TGTGCCAGCAGCACTGGTAATGAGCAGTTCTTC
TRBV18,-,TRBJ1-2,TRBD1,CASRQGLDYNYGYTF,TGTGCCAGCCGACAGGGGCTAGACTACAACTATGGCTACACCTTC
TRBV2,-,TRBJ2-7,-,CASSDAGTSSYEQYF,TGTGCCAGCAGTGACGCCGGGACATCCTCCTACGAGCAGTACTTC
TRBV19,-,TRBJ2-7,-,CASSIIPSAGPYEQYF,TGTGCCAGTAGTATAATACCGTCGGCAGGTCCCTACGAGCAGTACTTC
TRBV20-1,-,TRBJ1-4,-,CSASTGEKLFF,TGCAGTGCTAGTACGGGAGAAAAACTGTTTTTT
TRBV5-1,-,TRBJ2-1,TRBD2,CASSWPKLASSSYNEQFF,TGCGCCAGCAGCTGGCCGAAACTAGCGTCGAGCTCCTACAATGAGCAGTTCTTC
TRBV19,-,TRBJ2-1,TRBD2,CASSTKAGSSYNEQFF,TGTGCCAGTAGTACCAAAGCGGGAAGCTCCTACAATGAGCAGTTCTTC
TRBV12-5,-,TRBJ2-2,TRBD2,CASGLVRSGRANTGELFF,TGTGCTAGTGGTTTGGTACGAAGCGGGAGGGCGAACACCGGGGAGCTGTTTTTT
TRBV5-1,-,TRBJ1-6,-,CASSLELNSPLHF,TGCGCCAGCAGCTTGGAGCTAAATTCACCCCTCCACTTT
TRBV19,-,TRBJ2-7,-,CASSIAGSTYEQYF,TGTGCCAGTAGTATAGCAGGCTCAACCTACGAGCAGTACTTC
TRBV6-6,-,TRBJ2-7,TRBD2,CASNPGLAGVDEQYF,TGTGCCAGCAACCCGGGACTAGCGGGAGTCGACGAGCAGTACTTC
TRBV2,-,TRBJ2-7,-,CASSEASGPYEQYF,TGTGCCAGCAGTGAAGCGAGCGGACCCTACGAGCAGTACTTC
TRBV6-1,-,TRBJ2-7,-,CASSEYEGAYEQYF,TGTGCCAGCAGTGAATACGAGGGGGCCTACGAGCAGTACTTC
TRBV28,few,TRBJ2-7,TRBD1,CASSSAGGHEQYF,TGTGCCAGCAGTAGTGCAGGGGGCCACGAGCAGTACTTC
TRBV27,-,TRBJ2-3,TRBD2,CASRRGLVPDTQYF,TGTGCCAGCCGCCGCGGACTAGTCCCAGATACGCAGTATTTT
TRBV6-1,once,TRBJ2-5,-,CASRSGSQETQYF,TGTGCCAGCAGGTCAGGGTCCCAAGAGACCCAGTACTTC
TRBV6-5,few,TRBJ2-5,TRBD1,CASSYGTGEGTQYF,TGTGCCAGCAGTTACGGGACAGGGGAAGGGACCCAGTACTTC
TRBV4-2,-,TRBJ1-3,-,CASSQDVGQGGNTIYF,TGTGCCAGCAGCCAAGATGTAGGGCAGGGTGGAAACACCATATATTTT
TRBV27,-,TRBJ2-5,-,CASRSGQIHLETQYF,TGTGCCAGCAGAAGCGGACAGATCCATTTAGAGACCCAGTACTTC